Reported below is one T cell receptor (beta chain). Antigen: not known. Losses at the gene ends were 7 bases for V and 7 bases for J; bases not matched to a gene: 15. CDR1 is MNHEY and CDR2 is SMNVEV in the germline V gene (reference sequence). The CDR3 totals 16 residues. This record belongs to a study of early T cells in non-severe SARS-CoV-2 infection. On the study more broadly: Bulk RNA isolated from unsorted whole blood underwent sequencing; chains were not paired. General study points: VDJdb matches were skewed toward anti-spike CD8 T cell responses.

The TCR library protocol was used to attach unique molecular identifiers. These identifiers were attached to individual cDNA molecules. TCRdb passed the 5' RACE reads through MiXCR, listing each CDR3 protein once. The profile covers under 85,000 distinct CDR3 sequences, with about 5% appearing a single time and roughly 7.3% taken by the ten largest. The starting material was whole blood, obtained at baseline. This clonotype originated in an adult who was a healthcare worker with PCR-confirmed SARS-CoV-2 infection or an uninfected control (not recorded which). The V gene is TRBV27, the J gene TRBJ2-1; 8 bases agree with TRBD2. The CDR3 region is CASIRRGTGGRNEQFF. The CDR3 region has the DNA TGTGCCAGCATTCGGCGCGGAACCGGCGGGAGGAATGAGCAGTTCTTC.